This TCR beta chain comes out of a study of T cell responses to AZD1222 COVID-19 vaccine. Study findings and constraints: Donors in the cohort were predominantly white British and more often female, and clonal diversity was possibly underestimated.

Data came from immunoSEQ multiplex PCR; TCRdb stores just in-frame clones and leaves some out. The table shows a few hundred thousand clones, with approximately 93% occurring only once. Comments on this clone: The antigen is undetermined.

Trimming took 4 bases from V and 2 from J, leaving 6 bases between them. The CDR3 loop spans 12 amino acids. Germline-derived CDR1 and CDR2 are SGHKS and YYEKEE (reference sequence). This sequence was found in an adult in good health. The input for sequencing was peripheral blood, taken on day 0 of AZD1222 vaccination. The genes are TRBV5-5 and TRBJ1-1; D gene unclear. CDR3 protein: CASSTLNTEAFF. DNA of the CDR3: TGTGCCAGCAGCACGTTAAACACTGAAGCTTTCTTT.